This TCR beta chain came from a study of blood T cells in healthy people across ages. A second PCR of 7 to 11 cycles used a sample-barcoded 5' primer and a J-beta primer mix. A single record per CDR3 protein comes from TCRdb applying MiXCR to the 5' RACE reads. The data hold under 2 million distinct CDR3 sequences, with around 36% observed a single time. Sequenced: blood. This TCR derives from a woman aged 30 to 39 in good health.

The CDR3 DNA sequence: TGTGCCAGCAGTTTATCAGTGGGAGACGGCATAGATACGCAGTATTTT. It codes for CASSLSVGDGIDTQYF. The V gene is TRBV27, the J gene TRBJ2-3, with a weak D call TRBD2 (5 bases). This CDR3 spans 16 amino acids. CDR1 MNHEY and CDR2 SMNVEV come from the germline V gene (reference sequence). Trimming cost V 0 bases and J 5 bases, with 15 bases left between them.